Listed here is a single TCR beta chain. What it recognizes is unknown. V was clipped by 5 bases and J by 5 bases; unmatched bases: 12. Germline V lookup: CDR1 SGHTA, CDR2 FQGNSA. The CDR3 extends over 17 amino acids. The whole isolated RNA underwent reverse transcription, so sequencing captured expressed TCRB transcripts. Only in-frame clones appear in the TCRdb table, and some are missing; sequencing was by immunoSEQ multiplex PCR. The data hold 310,000 or so clones, with roughly 15% observed a single time. The data originate from a study of beta chain features in type 1 diabetes. Findings and caveats of the study: TCRB CDR3s were moderately but significantly shorter in Type 1 diabetes patients in all four CD4+ subsets.

Source material: naive CD4+ T cells from blood. This clonotype was obtained from a man aged 18 to 30 with type 1 diabetes. The chain is built from TRBV7-2 and TRBJ2-5, with 12 bases that match TRBD1. The CDR3 protein is CASSQGQGANRLETQYF. The CDR3 DNA follows: TGTGCCAGCAGCCAGGGACAGGGGGCAAATAGACTTGAGACCCAGTACTTC.